The rows below give T cell receptor beta chains drawn from one sample of a study of OX40 agonist ivuxolimab in advanced cancers. The data were produced by immunoSEQ multiplex PCR, yet TCRdb's version contains in-frame clones alone and is incomplete. Of 20,000 or so clones in the sample, 84% were seen once. The sequencing here drew on CD4+ or CD8+ T cells sorted from blood, taken in a trial of the OX40 agonist ivuxolimab. The receptors derive from an adult with an advanced solid tumor such as melanoma, head and neck, liver or kidney cancer. The CDR3 runs from the conserved cysteine through the conserved F or W.

j_gene,v_gene,CDR3aa
TRBJ2-1,TRBV4-2,CASSPTDSGYNEQFF
TRBJ1-5,TRBV9,CASGVGGDSNQPQHF
TRBJ1-6,TRBV6-4,CASSTSSYNSPLHF
TRBJ2-2,TRBV19,CASSPPRANTGELFF
TRBJ1-3,TRBV11-2,CASSPSGNTIYF
TRBJ1-2,TRBV9,CASSVGDGPSGYTF
TRBJ1-6,TRBV2,CASSELDYSPLHF
TRBJ1-3,TRBV4-3,CASSQGTGDGNTIYF
TRBJ1-5,TRBV27,CASSTLSNQPQHF
TRBJ2-5,TRBV6-1,CASRQIGRETQYF
TRBJ2-1,TRBV10-3,CAITGGTGDPNEQFF
TRBJ1-4,TRBV6-1,CASSDIRRDPNEKLFF
TRBJ2-7,TRBV6-1,CASSAYSGTLLYEQYF
TRBJ1-2,TRBV18,CASSRISATSDGYTF
TRBJ2-3,TRBV9,CASSGGRAGGTDTQYF
TRBJ2-5,TRBV15,CATSRDNRGLAEPQETQYF
TRBJ1-2,TRBV7-9,CASSLGVNYGYTF
TRBJ2-5,TRBV2,CASRGIQETQYF
TRBJ2-5,TRBV7-9,CASSSGQPGETQYF
TRBJ2-1,TRBV6-1,CASSEEQGGYNEQFF
TRBJ1-5,TRBV7-6,CASSKWDSRNQPQHF
TRBJ1-1,TRBV2,CASSDPGGATEAFF
TRBJ1-1,TRBV19,CASSIGGEAFF
TRBJ2-1,TRBV5-1,CASSLGGPGNEQFF
TRBJ2-7,TRBV7-9,CASSSGGEQYF
TRBJ2-3,TRBV27,CASGLGTDTQYF
TRBJ1-1,TRBV7-6,CASSLGRGSTEAFF
TRBJ2-2,TRBV18,CASSEGTGLPSGELFF
TRBJ1-2,TRBV4-1,CASSQMGQGAYYGYTF
TRBJ1-2,TRBV29-1,CSVETGFGYTF
TRBJ1-1,TRBV4-2,CASSPRTGNTEAFF
TRBJ1-1,TRBV6-1,CASSEELVVSGSEAFF
TRBJ2-1,TRBV27,CASSHTSGGYNEQFF
TRBJ2-7,TRBV5-1,CASSPDSAGRYEQYF
TRBJ2-5,TRBV30,CAWSAFEETQYF
TRBJ2-5,TRBV5-1,CASSPSGGASETQYF
TRBJ1-1,TRBV6-4,CASSDSGFSEAFF
TRBJ2-1,TRBV2,CASRAYNEQFF
TRBJ1-4,TRBV7-6,CASSLVTGGTHEKLFF
TRBJ2-7,TRBV10-3,CATLTGVGYEQYF
TRBJ2-1,TRBV6-6,CASSYHGQGAYNEQFF
TRBJ1-5,TRBV4-3,CASSPTWGSRQPQHF
TRBJ2-2,TRBV2,CASSAGQITGELFF
TRBJ2-5,TRBV28,CASSSGLSMGGETQYF
TRBJ2-7,TRBV5-4,CASSNRDSPGEQYF
TRBJ1-1,TRBV29-1,CSVGVTVNTEAFF
TRBJ2-7,TRBV7-9,CASSPQGGEQYF
TRBJ2-7,TRBV7-9,CASSLNTYEQYF
TRBJ2-7,TRBV7-2,CASSPPGSSYSYEQYF
TRBJ1-2,TRBV6-5,CASYSLEGGGGYTF
TRBJ1-5,TRBV7-9,CASSRGGVGRQPQHF
TRBJ1-1,TRBV6-6,CASKDHRVVFKTEAFF
TRBJ2-7,TRBV18,CASSPETRVVYEQYF
TRBJ2-1,TRBV2,CASSEGGGAFNEQFF
TRBJ2-7,TRBV5-5,CASSWDRADEQYF